The subject of this entry is one TCR beta chain. This record belongs to a study of blood T cell repertoires in COVID-19. Study-wide background: Specimens from acute and convalescent COVID-19 originated in the United States, Italy and Spain.

Produced via immunoSEQ multiplex PCR; TCRdb's table is partial and in-frame only. The data contain approximately 190,000 clones, 75% to 85% of them singletons. The germline V gene encodes CDR1 LGHNA and CDR2 YSLEER. V dropped 3 bases and J dropped 6 bases, with 10 bases sitting between them. The CDR3 contains 13 residues. Sequenced sample: peripheral blood. The clonotype originates from a man between 60 and 75 years old with acute or convalescent COVID-19. V gene TRBV4-3 combines with J gene TRBJ2-3, with D possibly matching TRBD2 (5 bases). CDR3 DNA sequence: TGCGCCAGCAGCCACGGGAATTTGGATACGCAGTATTTT. The encoded protein is CASSHGNLDTQYF.